A selection of T cell receptor beta chains follows, all from one sample in a study of control samples from healthy donors and cancer patients. Method: immunoSEQ multiplex PCR; TCRdb's copy keeps in-frame clones and lacks some. Among around 80,000 clones listed, over 85% were seen once. Sample: blood. Receptor source: a man between 45 and 60 years old in good health. CDR3s leave out the opening cysteine and the closing phenylalanine or tryptophan. Clone size is stated in some rows and not others, as once, few, many or a class when expanded.

TRBV27	TRBJ1-5	.	ASSLSPNPVDQPQH
TRBV19	TRBJ1-1	.	ASSIVWNTEAF
TRBV29-1	TRBJ2-3	.	SVRPGDTDTQY
TRBV5-4	TRBJ2-2	.	ASSRGLNTGELF
TRBV5-6	TRBJ1-6	.	ASSLDGNNSPLH
TRBV5-1	TRBJ1-3	.	ASSLAGGISGNTIY
TRBV4-1	TRBJ1-3	once	ASSQGTWQAGNTIY
TRBV29-1	TRBJ1-1	.	SVQGARGPEAF
TRBV2	TRBJ1-1	.	ASRRQGVGNTEAF
TRBV3-1/TRBV3-2	TRBJ1-2	once	ASTSGLYGYT
TRBV29-1	TRBJ1-2	.	SVEVNYGYT
TRBV11-2	TRBJ1-6	.	ASSSGLSPLH
TRBV7-9	TRBJ2-2	.	ASSSEGNTGELF
TRBV2	TRBJ2-3	.	ASRGRSGRTDTQY
TRBV7-9	TRBJ1-3	.	ASSLDPGQGSHTIY
TRBV27	TRBJ1-2	.	ASSLRLQGAHNYGYT
TRBV2	TRBJ1-2	once	ASSRQAGPYGYT
TRBV19	TRBJ1-3	.	ASSMPSTGRNTIY
TRBV11-2	TRBJ1-3	.	ASSSSPSTGARNTIY
TRBV30	TRBJ1-3	.	AWTAISGNTIY
TRBV3-1/TRBV3-2	TRBJ1-2	.	ASRPTGRNGYT
TRBV6-6	TRBJ1-1	.	ASSYVGTGGETF
TRBV3-1/TRBV3-2	TRBJ1-2	.	ASSLQGVKGYT
TRBV21-1	TRBJ1-1	.	ASTDDGQAGTAEAF
TRBV5-1	TRBJ1-2	.	ASSLPPNYGYT
TRBV5-3	TRBJ1-5	.	ARSGSGTEVSNQPQH
TRBV5-6	TRBJ1-1	medium-sized	ASSLSGSGQATEAF
TRBV7-9	TRBJ1-2	.	ASSLGGTGRQYGYT
TRBV6-2/TRBV6-3	TRBJ1-2	.	ASSLQSDSHYGYT
TRBV5-1	TRBJ1-2	.	ASSGIPRYGYT
TRBV18	TRBJ2-1	.	ASSPTPSPTSGGEQF
TRBV5-8	TRBJ1-5	few	ASGTGVYSNQPQH
TRBV7-9	TRBJ2-6	.	ASGEGGTSANVLT
TRBV5-6	TRBJ1-5	.	ASSLSGQNQPQH
TRBV2	TRBJ1-2	.	ASSLRQETYGYT
TRBV6-5	TRBJ2-1	.	ASSRQKYNEQF
TRBV2	TRBJ2-7	.	ASSVEAGPYEQY
TRBV6-1	TRBJ1-5	.	ASSETGQIYSQPQH
TRBV5-6	TRBJ2-5	.	ASSPQRRQTQY
TRBV27	TRBJ1-6	.	ASTKGGEWESPYNSPLH
TRBV19	TRBJ2-2	.	ASSFTTSGGALPGELF
TRBV15	TRBJ1-5	.	ATSRGTGNYGSQPQH
TRBV4-1	TRBJ1-5	.	ASSQDRGTGVNQPQH
TRBV28	TRBJ2-2	once	ASSLIGELF
TRBV6-5	TRBJ2-2	.	ASSMIRGTGELF
TRBV7-9	TRBJ2-2	few	ASSPPGDYTGELF
TRBV6-5	TRBJ1-4	.	ASRMGQAEKLF
TRBV3-1/TRBV3-2	TRBJ2-7	.	ASSQAVTGQGQY
TRBV4-2	TRBJ2-7	.	ASSQEIPSGQGNLEQY
TRBV4-2	TRBJ2-2	.	ASSQSLGELF
TRBV2	TRBJ2-5	.	ASSPTGLAGGRQETQY
TRBV15	TRBJ1-1	.	ATSRDGGGTEAF